Here is one T cell receptor (beta chain) with its context. Its antigen remains unknown. An assay was performed, and its level was deep. Repertoires were generated with immunoSEQ multiplex PCR, while TCRdb's copy carries only in-frame clones and drops some. This sample has 1.5 million to 2.5 million clones, with approximately 94% found just once. This entry comes from a study of shared clonotypes between healthy human individuals. Study findings and constraints: Sorted-subset sequencing, rarefaction showed, was incomplete despite large depth.

Germline values: CDR1 MNHEY, CDR2 SMNVEV (reference sequence). There are 15 residues in the CDR3. J lost 8 bases, V lost 2 bases, and 9 bases had no gene match. Naive CD8 isolation took CD45RO-negative cells positively selected for CCR7 and excluded terminally differentiated effector memory CD45RA+ cells. This rearrangement joins TRBV27 to TRBJ1-2; 9 bases map to TRBD1. Sequenced sample: naive CD8+ T cells sorted from blood. This clonotype originated in a young man in good health. In nucleotides, the CDR3 is TGTGCCAGCAGTTTAGGACCGGGACAGGGATGGGGCTACACCTTC. Encoded protein: CASSLGPGQGWGYTF.